This TCR beta chain was observed in a study of patients and donors after allogeneic stem cell transplantation (TCRdb year 2020). Libraries were made using RT-PCR. Sequencer: NextSeq 550. TCRdb reran the public reads through fastp at Q25 and MiXCR, keeping productive beta chains. CDR3 protein sequences are deduplicated, and each keeps its most common genes and DNA. Here the sample has under 30,000 distinct CDR3 sequences; 6.5% to 10% occur a single time. The ten largest clones represent roughly 50% of the sample. This clonotype was observed a few times. What this receptor recognizes is not known. Base qualities are not provided; no much larger clone lies one nucleotide away. According to the germline V gene, CDR1 reads MNHEY and CDR2 reads SVGAGI. The CDR3 starts with the cysteine, ends with the phenylalanine, and has 14 residues. Solely the CDR3 DNA is kept, with 42 bases framed from the first base. Relative to germline, V is 4 bases shorter and J is 6 bases shorter, with 12 bases between their ends.

This TCR was recovered from a human donor who was either an allogeneic HSCT recipient or a stem cell or donor lymphocyte infusion donor (not recorded which). It is not recorded whose cells these are; they may come from a transplant donor. The rearrangement joined TRBV6-5 to TRBJ2-2; the D gene is possibly TRBD1, with 6 bases matching. Sequencing input: blood, either unsorted or a sorted T cell fraction (not recorded which). The DNA reads TGTGCCAGCAGTTCCCTCAGGGGAGCCGGGGAGCTGTTTTTT. This gives the protein CASSSLRGAGELFF.